Listed below are T cell receptor beta chains from one sample, sequenced in a study of response to subunit inactivated influenza vaccine. One entry per CDR3 protein, called by TCRdb with MiXCR from the RT-PCR reads. The table lists under 500,000 distinct CDR3 sequences, 9.5% to 12% of them singletons, with approximately 12% in the top ten. The starting material was PBMCs from blood, obtained 40 to 50 days after vaccination. Receptors were obtained from a man between 50 and 59 years old who received an inactivated influenza vaccine. Each CDR3 is given with its conserved first and last residue. A D gene is named only where the DNA matches it firmly. Size is stated for part of the rows, as once, few or many counts, or as a class when the clone is expanded.

v_call: TRBV20-1
j_call: TRBJ1-2
clone_size: few
d_call: NA
cdr3_aa: CSASGGQAAVSNYGYTF
cdr3_nt: TGCAGTGCTAGCGGCGGTCAAGCGGCAGTTAGTAACTATGGCTACACCTTC

v_call: TRBV12-3/TRBV12-4
j_call: TRBJ1-5
clone_size: many
d_call: NA
cdr3_aa: CASTWDGSNQPQHF
cdr3_nt: TGTGCCAGCACTTGGGACGGTAGCAATCAGCCCCAGCATTTT

v_call: TRBV12-3/TRBV12-4
j_call: TRBJ2-1
clone_size: NA
d_call: TRBD2
cdr3_aa: CARVLAGGSYNEQFF
cdr3_nt: TGTGCTAGAGTATTAGCGGGGGGGTCCTACAATGAGCAGTTCTTC

v_call: TRBV27
j_call: TRBJ2-7
clone_size: NA
d_call: TRBD2
cdr3_aa: CASSLSWASGSYEQYF
cdr3_nt: TGTGCCAGCAGTTTATCCTGGGCTAGCGGGAGTTACGAGCAGTACTTC

v_call: TRBV4-2
j_call: TRBJ2-1
clone_size: NA
d_call: NA
cdr3_aa: CASSQRGGFSHEQFF
cdr3_nt: TGTGCCAGCAGCCAAAGAGGGGGGTTCTCCCATGAGCAGTTCTTC

v_call: TRBV10-3
j_call: TRBJ2-3
clone_size: few
d_call: NA
cdr3_aa: CATYGTSTDTQYF
cdr3_nt: TGTGCCACCTACGGTACTAGCACAGATACGCAGTATTTT

v_call: TRBV9
j_call: TRBJ2-7
clone_size: few
d_call: NA
cdr3_aa: CASSPRAEGGYEQYF
cdr3_nt: TGTGCCAGCAGCCCTAGAGCGGAGGGCGGGTACGAGCAGTACTTC

v_call: TRBV6-6
j_call: TRBJ1-2
clone_size: NA
d_call: NA
cdr3_aa: CASSRTEYGYTF
cdr3_nt: TGTGCCAGCAGTCGGACAGAGTATGGCTACACCTTC

v_call: TRBV24-1
j_call: TRBJ2-1
clone_size: many
d_call: NA
cdr3_aa: CATSDALRGFDEQFF
cdr3_nt: TGTGCCACCAGTGATGCCCTTCGAGGCTTCGATGAGCAGTTCTTC

v_call: TRBV7-9
j_call: TRBJ2-5
clone_size: NA
d_call: NA
cdr3_aa: CASSLSTGLSQETQYF
cdr3_nt: TGTGCCAGCAGCTTATCGACAGGCCTTAGCCAAGAGACCCAGTACTTC

v_call: TRBV18
j_call: TRBJ2-1
clone_size: NA
d_call: NA
cdr3_aa: CASSWGHTYNEQFF
cdr3_nt: TGTGCCAGCTCCTGGGGGCATACCTACAATGAGCAGTTCTTC

v_call: TRBV7-2
j_call: TRBJ2-1
clone_size: many
d_call: TRBD2
cdr3_aa: CASSLQAGGRRFF
cdr3_nt: TGTGCCAGCAGCTTACAAGCGGGGGGGCGGAGGTTCTTC

v_call: TRBV6-1
j_call: TRBJ2-1
clone_size: many
d_call: NA
cdr3_aa: CASSHRGWWTYNEQFF
cdr3_nt: TGTGCCAGCAGCCACCGGGGTTGGTGGACCTACAATGAGCAGTTCTTC

v_call: TRBV6-2/TRBV6-3
j_call: TRBJ2-7
clone_size: NA
d_call: NA
cdr3_aa: CASSYRVYEQYF
cdr3_nt: TGTGCCAGCAGTTACCGGGTCTACGAGCAGTACTTC

v_call: TRBV12-3/TRBV12-4
j_call: TRBJ2-1
clone_size: few
d_call: NA
cdr3_aa: CASSSETYNEQFF
cdr3_nt: TGTGCCAGCAGTTCGGAGACTTACAATGAGCAGTTCTTC

v_call: TRBV5-8
j_call: TRBJ2-1
clone_size: few
d_call: NA
cdr3_aa: CASNREYSYNEQFF
cdr3_nt: TGTGCCAGCAATCGAGAATACTCCTACAATGAGCAGTTCTTC

v_call: TRBV20-1
j_call: TRBJ2-5
clone_size: few
d_call: NA
cdr3_aa: CSARDQGGLETQYF
cdr3_nt: TGCAGTGCTAGAGATCAAGGGGGTTTGGAGACCCAGTACTTC

v_call: TRBV5-6
j_call: TRBJ2-7
clone_size: few
d_call: NA
cdr3_aa: CASSLGAAYEQYF
cdr3_nt: TGTGCCAGCAGCTTGGGTGCAGCCTACGAGCAGTACTTC

v_call: TRBV7-9
j_call: TRBJ2-7
clone_size: few
d_call: TRBD1
cdr3_aa: CASSSFRGLGYEQYF
cdr3_nt: TGTGCCAGCAGCTCCTTCAGGGGGCTAGGGTACGAGCAGTACTTC

v_call: TRBV28
j_call: TRBJ1-4
clone_size: NA
d_call: NA
cdr3_aa: CASSPFFEKLFF
cdr3_nt: TGTGCCAGCAGTCCGTTTTTTGAAAAACTGTTTTTT

v_call: TRBV20-1
j_call: TRBJ2-3
clone_size: few
d_call: TRBD2
cdr3_aa: CSARDPGGRTDTQYF
cdr3_nt: TGCAGTGCTAGAGATCCGGGGGGTAGGACAGATACGCAGTATTTT

v_call: TRBV4-1
j_call: TRBJ2-7
clone_size: NA
d_call: TRBD1
cdr3_aa: CASSQAAGTALYEQYF
cdr3_nt: TGCGCCAGCAGCCAAGCCGCCGGGACAGCTCTCTACGAGCAGTACTTC

v_call: TRBV15
j_call: TRBJ2-7
clone_size: few
d_call: NA
cdr3_aa: CATSRGGGWEQYF
cdr3_nt: TGTGCCACCAGCAGAGGAGGGGGGTGGGAGCAGTACTTC

v_call: TRBV12-3/TRBV12-4
j_call: TRBJ2-5
clone_size: few
d_call: NA
cdr3_aa: CASSSGILGETQYF
cdr3_nt: TGTGCCAGCAGTTCGGGCATCCTCGGGGAGACCCAGTACTTC

v_call: TRBV4-3
j_call: TRBJ2-2
clone_size: NA
d_call: NA
cdr3_aa: CASSQGTDNTGELFF
cdr3_nt: TGCGCCAGCAGCCAAGGGACAGACAACACCGGGGAGCTGTTTTTT

v_call: TRBV29-1
j_call: TRBJ2-6
clone_size: once
d_call: NA
cdr3_aa: CSVDWTGGAGANVLTF
cdr3_nt: TGCAGCGTTGACTGGACGGGGGGCGCTGGGGCCAACGTCCTGACTTTC

v_call: TRBV27
j_call: TRBJ1-5
clone_size: NA
d_call: NA
cdr3_aa: CASRLNRVSNQPQHF
cdr3_nt: TGTGCCAGCAGACTTAACAGGGTTAGCAATCAGCCCCAGCATTTT

v_call: TRBV2
j_call: TRBJ2-3
clone_size: many
d_call: NA
cdr3_aa: CASSDPGDWSGEWGDTQYF
cdr3_nt: TGTGCCAGCAGTGATCCGGGGGATTGGAGCGGAGAGTGGGGAGATACGCAGTATTTT

v_call: TRBV4-1
j_call: TRBJ1-5
clone_size: few
d_call: NA
cdr3_aa: CASSQHEPQVNQPQHF
cdr3_nt: TGCGCCAGCAGCCAACATGAACCACAAGTCAATCAGCCCCAGCATTTT

v_call: TRBV30
j_call: TRBJ1-5
clone_size: NA
d_call: TRBD1
cdr3_aa: CAWSASGTGMRVNQPQHF
cdr3_nt: TGTGCCTGGAGCGCCTCCGGGACAGGGATGCGAGTCAATCAGCCCCAGCATTTT

v_call: TRBV12-3/TRBV12-4
j_call: TRBJ2-2
clone_size: few
d_call: TRBD1
cdr3_aa: CASSRTGGGRELFF
cdr3_nt: TGTGCCAGCAGTCGGACAGGGGGAGGGAGGGAGCTGTTTTTT

v_call: TRBV4-3
j_call: TRBJ2-2
clone_size: NA
d_call: NA
cdr3_aa: CASSRYPASNTGELFF
cdr3_nt: TGCGCCAGCAGCCGATACCCCGCTTCGAACACCGGGGAGCTGTTTTTT

v_call: TRBV12-3/TRBV12-4
j_call: TRBJ2-1
clone_size: many
d_call: NA
cdr3_aa: CASSSWSYNEQFF
cdr3_nt: TGTGCCAGCAGTTCATGGTCCTACAATGAGCAGTTCTTC

v_call: TRBV7-2
j_call: TRBJ2-7
clone_size: few
d_call: TRBD1
cdr3_aa: CASSNSPTGVYEQYF
cdr3_nt: TGTGCCAGCAGCAACTCGCCGACAGGGGTCTACGAGCAGTACTTC

v_call: TRBV7-2
j_call: TRBJ2-1
clone_size: many
d_call: TRBD2
cdr3_aa: CASSLVSSGIYNEQFF
cdr3_nt: TGTGCCAGCAGCTTAGTATCTAGCGGGATCTACAATGAGCAGTTCTTC